A selection of T cell receptor beta chains follows, all from one sample in a study of T-cell reconstitution after alpha-beta-depleted transplantation in children. A single record per CDR3 protein comes from TCRdb applying MiXCR to the PCR reads. The sample lists about 980,000 distinct CDR3 sequences, less than 30% seen once, with 28% in the top ten. The sample in question was PBMCs, mostly from graft donor cells, obtained 360 days after TCRalphabeta/CD19-depleted stem cell transplant. The receptors originated from a boy less than two years old who had a stem cell transplant for SCID, so the T cells may come from the graft donor. Each CDR3 is given with its conserved first and last residue. A D gene is named only where the DNA matches it firmly. Size values are once, few and many counts, or a class for expanded clones, and some rows have none.

clone_size cdr3_length d_call j_call v_call cdr3_aa cdr3_nt
few 16 TRBD2 TRBJ2-1 TRBV4-3 CASSQDLAGTRFRQFF TGCGCCAGCAGCCAAGATCTGGCAGGGACTAGGTTTAGGCAGTTCTTC
- 15 - TRBJ2-5 TRBV7-2 CASSHPRGYQETQYF TGTGCCAGCAGCCACCCTAGGGGGTACCAAGAGACCCAGTACTTC
- 15 - TRBJ2-2 TRBV5-5 CASSPQGRGAGELFF TGTGCCAGCAGTCCTCAGGGTCGAGGGGCCGGGGAGCTGTTTTTT
few 15 - TRBJ2-4 TRBV6-5 CASSYSRGAKNIQYF TGTGCCAGCAGTTACTCTCGAGGAGCCAAAAACATTCAGTACTTC
few 14 - TRBJ1-6 TRBV6-1 CASGTGTGNSPLHF TGTGCCAGCGGGACCGGGACGGGGAATTCACCCCTCCACTTT
- 11 - TRBJ1-1 TRBV6-5 CASSTLAKAFF TGTGCCAGCAGTACCTTGGCCAAAGCTTTCTTT
few 15 TRBD1 TRBJ2-1 TRBV7-7 CASSSDRVGTMEQFF TGTGCCAGCAGCTCCGACAGGGTCGGTACAATGGAGCAGTTCTTC
- 15 - TRBJ2-7 TRBV7-9 CASSLGATGSYEQYF TGTGCCAGCAGCTTAGGTGCCACAGGGTCCTACGAGCAGTACTTC
few 13 TRBD2 TRBJ2-1 TRBV6-1 CASSRVGGDEQFF TGTGCCAGCAGCCGGGTTGGGGGGGATGAGCAGTTCTTC
few 14 - TRBJ1-1 TRBV5-1 CASSLASAGTEAFF TGCGCCAGCAGCTTGGCCTCGGCCGGCACTGAAGCTTTCTTT
few 14 - TRBJ1-1 TRBV5-1 CASSLWGGDTEAFF TGCGCCAGCAGCTTGTGGGGGGGGGACACTGAAGCTTTCTTT
few 12 - TRBJ1-2 TRBV20-1 CSARHGAGGYTF TGCAGTGCTAGGCACGGGGCTGGCGGCTACACCTTC
few 12 - TRBJ2-7 TRBV10-3 CAISSKRDSEYF TGTGCCATCAGTAGTAAGAGGGACTCTGAGTACTTC
few 12 - TRBJ2-7 TRBV29-1 CSVEDDGIEQYF TGCAGCGTTGAAGATGACGGGATAGAGCAGTACTTC